Listed below are T cell receptor beta chains from one sample, sequenced in a study of tumor-infiltrating lymphocytes in primary liver carcinoma. MiXCR, run by TCRdb on the multiplex PCR reads, gives a single entry per CDR3 protein. The sample holds hundreds of thousands of distinct CDR3 sequences, about 62% seen once. Sequenced material: peripheral blood. Receptors were obtained from a man aged 35 to 55 with primary liver carcinoma and hepatitis B virus infection. Each CDR3 is given with its conserved first and last residue.

CDR3 protein	V gene
CGVGTGRRAYEQYF	TRBV29-1
CASSSFGHEQYF	TRBV14
CASSETFRQEETGELFF	TRBV11-3
CASSTRDSPAGELFF	TRBV28
CASGGRGRNNEQYF	TRBV6-1
CASSPDSGSQETQCF	TRBV5-1
CVSSPTGLARDTQYF	TRBV28
CASSEGFPSSGANVLTF	TRBV5-1
CASSSRQGARETLYF	TRBV5-6
CASSFGTAPEAFF	TRBV12-3/TRBV12-4
CAWGHMGVTGELFF	TRBV30
CSVRVGETQHF	TRBV29-1
CACSLRMGPAKNIQYF	TRBV11-1
CAISLHRDGVQETQYF	TRBV10-3